The rows below give T cell receptor beta chains drawn from one sample of a study of CD8 T cells in ankylosing spondylitis. In TCRdb, the 5' RACE reads were re-called with MiXCR into one record per CDR3 protein. The data show fewer than 750,000 distinct CDR3 sequences, with about 20% seen just once and under 20% held by the top ten. Sample: blood, either unsorted or a sorted T cell fraction (not recorded which). The receptors shown here come from a male donor with ankylosing spondylitis. CDR3s include the opening cysteine and the closing phenylalanine or tryptophan. The D gene is left open where the match is weak. Expanded clones get a size class; other rows say once, few or many, or leave the size out.

v_call	j_call	clone_size	d_call	cdr3_nt	cdr3_aa
TRBV20-1	TRBJ2-7	many	-	TGCAGTGCTAGAGATCCCTTAGGGGATGGGGGTGAGCAGTACTTC	CSARDPLGDGGEQYF
TRBV5-1	TRBJ2-1	few	-	TGCGCCAGCAGCCCGACACGACAGGTTGACAATGAGCAGTTCTTC	CASSPTRQVDNEQFF
TRBV27	TRBJ2-7	-	-	TGTGCCAGCAGGAACGACCTCGGGACTCATGACGAGCAGTACTTC	CASRNDLGTHDEQYF
TRBV7-9	TRBJ2-2	-	-	TGTGCCAGCAGCTTAGCGGGCGGGGCGAACACCGGGGAGCTGTTTTTT	CASSLAGGANTGELFF
TRBV20-1	TRBJ1-2	-	-	TGCAGTGCTAGAGGCGAGGGCCCAGGAGGTGGCTACACCTTC	CSARGEGPGGGYTF
TRBV28	TRBJ2-4	-	TRBD1	TGTGCCAGCAGCCTTTACAGGGGCCAGGGCATTCAGTACTTC	CASSLYRGQGIQYF
TRBV20-1	TRBJ1-5	-	-	TGCAGTGCTAGCGGGGATAACAATCAGCCCCAGCATTTT	CSASGDNNQPQHF
TRBV12-3/TRBV12-4	TRBJ2-5	-	-	TGTGCCAGCAGTAGGACGGTTGGAGAGACCCAGTACTTC	CASSRTVGETQYF
TRBV6-5	TRBJ1-5	-	TRBD1	TGTGCCAGCAGTTACACGACAGGGTTGAGTCAGCCCCAGCATTTT	CASSYTTGLSQPQHF
TRBV28	TRBJ2-7	few	-	TGTGCCAGCAGTTCGACCGGGTCGGGGAGCTACGAGCAGTACTTC	CASSSTGSGSYEQYF
TRBV20-1	TRBJ1-1	few	-	TGCAGTGCCGGGGGGACGGCTTTCTTT	CSAGGTAFF
TRBV7-6	TRBJ2-5	many	-	TGTGCCAGCAGCGGATACGGATTCCAAGAGACCCAGTACTTC	CASSGYGFQETQYF
TRBV6-5	TRBJ2-7	many	TRBD2	TGTGCCAGCAGTTACTCCACTAGCGGCAGATCCTACGAGCAGTACTTC	CASSYSTSGRSYEQYF
TRBV12-3/TRBV12-4	TRBJ2-5	few	TRBD1	TGTGCCAGCCACCCGGGACAGGGGACTTCTGAGACCCAGTACTTC	CASHPGQGTSETQYF
TRBV5-1	TRBJ2-5	-	TRBD1	TGCGCCAGCAGCTTGGGGACTTGGGGACAGGGACAAGAGACCCAGTACTTC	CASSLGTWGQGQETQYF
TRBV5-1	TRBJ2-6	many	TRBD1	TGCGCCAGCAGCCCAACCCGGACAGGGACCGGGGCCAACGTCCTGACTTTC	CASSPTRTGTGANVLTF
TRBV7-6	TRBJ1-1	few	TRBD1	TGTGCCAGCACCCTTAGCCCGGGACAGGGAGCTGAAGCTTTCTTT	CASTLSPGQGAEAFF
TRBV3-1	TRBJ2-7	-	-	TGTGCCAGCAGCCAAGAGAACTACGAGCAGTACTTC	CASSQENYEQYF
TRBV20-1	TRBJ2-1	few	TRBD2	TGCAGTGCTAGACAACTACTAGCGACCATCAACAATGAGCAGTTCTTC	CSARQLLATINNEQFF
TRBV2	TRBJ2-7	few	-	TGTGCCAGCAGGCAGGAGAGTGCAGGGCTCTACGAGCAGTACTTC	CASRQESAGLYEQYF
TRBV20-1	TRBJ2-7	few	-	TGCAGTGCTAGACCCCTGACTGGGGGGATGTACGAGCAGTACTTC	CSARPLTGGMYEQYF
TRBV7-2	TRBJ2-5	few	TRBD2	TGTGCCAGCAGCTATTGGACTAGCGTTGAGACCCAGTACTTC	CASSYWTSVETQYF
TRBV27	TRBJ2-7	-	-	TGTGCCAGCAGACAACAGGACTCAAGCTCCTACGAGCAGTACTTC	CASRQQDSSSYEQYF
TRBV2	TRBJ1-5	many	-	TGTGCCAGCAGCAAAGGGCGGGACAAGAATCAGCCCCAGCATTTT	CASSKGRDKNQPQHF
TRBV20-1	TRBJ2-7	-	TRBD1	TGCAGTGCAAAACCGGGACAGACCCTAAGCTCCTACGAGCAGTACTTC	CSAKPGQTLSSYEQYF
TRBV4-1	TRBJ2-1	many	-	TGCGCCAGCAGCCAAGTGGACAGTAGACCGAACAATGAGCAGTTCTTC	CASSQVDSRPNNEQFF